The clone carrying this T cell receptor (beta chain) occurred many times. No antigen is known for it. This entry comes from a study of T-cell reconstitution after alpha-beta-depleted transplantation in children. Study results and limitations: From newly produced T cells came most of the T-cell counts and diversity one year after transplant. There were reportedly several hundred expanded graft clones from which alpha-beta T cells came about two months after transplant.

Unique molecular identifiers tagged the TCRbeta library. Using its own MiXCR run on the PCR reads, TCRdb lists one record per CDR3 protein. The sample yields hundreds of thousands of distinct CDR3 sequences, 10% to 13% seen once. V was pared by 2 bases and J by 5 bases, with 5 bases of the junction left unmatched. The CDR3 spans 14 residues. Looked up from germline, CDR1 is SGHRS and CDR2 is YFSETQ. This sequence was found in a child aged 2 to 10 with inherited bone marrow failure, due to receive a stem cell transplant. The chain links TRBV5-1 to TRBJ2-3, with 7 bases lining up with TRBD1. The input for sequencing was PBMCs, taken before TCRalphabeta/CD19-depleted stem cell transplant. For the CDR3, the DNA is TGCGCCAGCAGCTTAGAGGGGGCGCAAGATACGCAGTATTTT. Amino acids: CASSLEGAQDTQYF.